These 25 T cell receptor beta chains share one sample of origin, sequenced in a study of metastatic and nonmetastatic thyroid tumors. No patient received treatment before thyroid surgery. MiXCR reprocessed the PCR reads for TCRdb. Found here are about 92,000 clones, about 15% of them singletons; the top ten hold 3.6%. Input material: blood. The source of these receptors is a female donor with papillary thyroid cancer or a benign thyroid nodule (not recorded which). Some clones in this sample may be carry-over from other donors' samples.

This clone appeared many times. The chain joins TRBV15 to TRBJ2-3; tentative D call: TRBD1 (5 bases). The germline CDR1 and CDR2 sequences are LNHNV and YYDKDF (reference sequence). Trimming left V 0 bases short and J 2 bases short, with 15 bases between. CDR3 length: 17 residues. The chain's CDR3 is CATSRDPAGILTDTQYF. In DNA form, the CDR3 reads TGTGCCACCAGCAGAGATCCCGCAGGGATACTCACAGATACGCAGTATTTT.

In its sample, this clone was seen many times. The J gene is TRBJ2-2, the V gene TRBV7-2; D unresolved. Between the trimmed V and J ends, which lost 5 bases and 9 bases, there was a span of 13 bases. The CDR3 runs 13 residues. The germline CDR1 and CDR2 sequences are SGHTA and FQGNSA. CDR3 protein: CASSRSNYRELFF. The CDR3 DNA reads TGTGCCAGCAGCCGTTCCAATTACAGGGAGCTGTTTTTT.

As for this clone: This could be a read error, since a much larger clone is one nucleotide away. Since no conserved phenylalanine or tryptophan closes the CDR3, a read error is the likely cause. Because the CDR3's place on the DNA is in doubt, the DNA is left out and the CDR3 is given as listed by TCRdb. The chain's CDR3 is CASSSTGLGK. The gene calls are TRBV7-9 and TRBJ2-6; TRBD2 reflects the table's D call only, with no check against the DNA. In germline, CDR1 is SEHNR, CDR2 FQNEAQ (reference sequence). With termini counted, the CDR3 has 10 amino acids.

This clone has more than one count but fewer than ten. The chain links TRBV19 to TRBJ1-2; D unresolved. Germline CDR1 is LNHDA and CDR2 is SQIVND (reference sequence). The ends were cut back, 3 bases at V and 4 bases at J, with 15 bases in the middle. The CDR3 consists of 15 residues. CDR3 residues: CASSIGGRGIYGYTF. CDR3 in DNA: TGTGCCAGTAGTATTGGTGGGCGAGGAATCTATGGCTACACCTTC.

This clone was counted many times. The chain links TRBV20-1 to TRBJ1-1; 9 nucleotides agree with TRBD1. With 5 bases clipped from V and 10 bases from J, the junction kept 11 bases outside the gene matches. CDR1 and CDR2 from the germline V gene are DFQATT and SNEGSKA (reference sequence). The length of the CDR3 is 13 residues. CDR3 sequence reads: CSAFPGQGSLAFF. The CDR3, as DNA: TGCAGTGCTTTTCCGGGACAGGGTTCTTTAGCTTTCTTT.

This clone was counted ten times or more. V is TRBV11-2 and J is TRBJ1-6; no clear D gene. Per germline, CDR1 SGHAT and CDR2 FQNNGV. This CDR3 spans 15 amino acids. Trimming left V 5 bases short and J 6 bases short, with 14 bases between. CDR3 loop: CASSITDVSNSPLHF. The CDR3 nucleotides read TGTGCCAGCAGCATAACCGACGTTAGTAATTCACCCCTCCACTTT.

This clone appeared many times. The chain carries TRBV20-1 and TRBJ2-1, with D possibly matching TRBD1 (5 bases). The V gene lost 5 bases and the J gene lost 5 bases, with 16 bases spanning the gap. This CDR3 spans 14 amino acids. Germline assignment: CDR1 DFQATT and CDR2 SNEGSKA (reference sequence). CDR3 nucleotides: TGCAGTGCTGCTCAGGGTGGGGCAGACAATGAGCAGTTCTTC. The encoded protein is CSAAQGGADNEQFF.

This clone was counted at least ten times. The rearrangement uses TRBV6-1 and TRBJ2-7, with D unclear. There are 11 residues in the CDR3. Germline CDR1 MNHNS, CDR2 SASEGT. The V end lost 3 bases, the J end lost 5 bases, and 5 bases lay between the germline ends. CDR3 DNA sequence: TGTGCCAGCAGTGAGGTCGACGAGCAGTACTTC. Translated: CASSEVDEQYF.

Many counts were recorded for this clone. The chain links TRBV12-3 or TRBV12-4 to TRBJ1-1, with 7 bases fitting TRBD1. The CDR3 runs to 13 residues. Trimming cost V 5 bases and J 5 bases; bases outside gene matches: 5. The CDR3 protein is CASSITGETEAFF. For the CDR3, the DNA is TGTGCCAGCAGTATTACAGGGGAAACTGAAGCTTTCTTT.

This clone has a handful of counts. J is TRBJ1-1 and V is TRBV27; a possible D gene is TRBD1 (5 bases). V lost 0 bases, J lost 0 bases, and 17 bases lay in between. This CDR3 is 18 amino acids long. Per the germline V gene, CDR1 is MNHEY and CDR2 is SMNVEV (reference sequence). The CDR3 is CASSLSIWAGELNTEAFF. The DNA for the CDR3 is TGTGCCAGCAGTTTATCAATTTGGGCGGGGGAGCTGAACACTGAAGCTTTCTTT.

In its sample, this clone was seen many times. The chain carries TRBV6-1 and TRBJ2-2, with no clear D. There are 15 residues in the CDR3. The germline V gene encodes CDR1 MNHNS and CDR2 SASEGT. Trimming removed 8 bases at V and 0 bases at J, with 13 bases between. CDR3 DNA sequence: TGTGCCAGCTCCTCTGTTAGGCCGAACACCGGGGAGCTGTTTTTT. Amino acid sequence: CASSSVRPNTGELFF.

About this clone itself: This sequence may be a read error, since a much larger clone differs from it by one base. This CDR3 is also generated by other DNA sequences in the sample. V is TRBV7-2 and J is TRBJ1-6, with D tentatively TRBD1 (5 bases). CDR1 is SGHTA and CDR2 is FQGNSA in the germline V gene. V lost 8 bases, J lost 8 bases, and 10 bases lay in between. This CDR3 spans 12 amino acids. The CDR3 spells CASRGGDSPLHF. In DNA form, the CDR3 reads TGTGCCAGCCGTGGGGGGGATTCACCCCTCCACTTT. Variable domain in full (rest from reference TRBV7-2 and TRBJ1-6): GAGVSQSPSNKVTEKGKDVELRCDPISGHTALYWYRQSLGQGLEFLIYFQGNSAPDKSGLPSDRFSAERTGGSVSTLTIQRTQQEDSAVYLCASRGGDSPLHFGNGTRLTVT.

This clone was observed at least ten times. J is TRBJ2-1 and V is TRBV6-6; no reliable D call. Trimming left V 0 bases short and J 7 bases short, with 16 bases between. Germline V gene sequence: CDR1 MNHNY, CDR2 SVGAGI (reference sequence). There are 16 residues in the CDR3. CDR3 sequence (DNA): TGTGCCAGCAGTTACTCTACGCCAGATCTTGGAAATGAGCAGTTCTTC. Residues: CASSYSTPDLGNEQFF.

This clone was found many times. CDR3 residues: CASSEAERGEETQYF. CDR3 nucleotide sequence: TGTGCCAGCAGTGAAGCTGAGCGGGGGGAAGAGACCCAGTACTTC. The chain combines TRBV6-1 with TRBJ2-5; 9 nucleotides align to TRBD2. Trimming removed 0 bases from V and 3 bases from J; junction bases left unmatched: 2. The CDR3 loop spans 15 amino acids. The germline V gene encodes CDR1 MNHNS and CDR2 SASEGT.

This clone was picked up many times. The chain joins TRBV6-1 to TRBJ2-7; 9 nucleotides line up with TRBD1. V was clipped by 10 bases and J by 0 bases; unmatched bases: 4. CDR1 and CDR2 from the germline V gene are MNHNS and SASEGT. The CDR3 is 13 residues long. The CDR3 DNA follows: TGTGCCATCCGACAGGGGGGCTCCTACGAGCAGTACTTC. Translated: CAIRQGGSYEQYF.

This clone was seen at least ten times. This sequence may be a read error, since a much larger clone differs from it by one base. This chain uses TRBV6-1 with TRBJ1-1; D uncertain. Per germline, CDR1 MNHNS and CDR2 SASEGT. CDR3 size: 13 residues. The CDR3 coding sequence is TGTGCCAGCTACCAGAAGGGCGGCACTGAAGCTCTCTTT. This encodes CASYQKGGTEALF.

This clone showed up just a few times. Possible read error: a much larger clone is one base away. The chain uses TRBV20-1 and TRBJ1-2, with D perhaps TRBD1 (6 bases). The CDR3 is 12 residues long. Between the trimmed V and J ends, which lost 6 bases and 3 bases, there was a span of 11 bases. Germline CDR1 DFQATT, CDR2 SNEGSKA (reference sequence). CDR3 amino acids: CSATTGYYGYTF. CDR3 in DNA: TGCAGTGCAACAACAGGGTACTATGGCTACACCTTC.

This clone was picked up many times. The CDR3, as DNA: TGCAGCGTTGGAGGGTCAACCAATCAGCCCCAGCATTTT. This gives the protein CSVGGSTNQPQHF. This sequence joins TRBV29-1 and TRBJ1-5; unclear D gene. Trimming removed 4 bases from V and 3 bases from J, with 10 bases in between. Germline V CDR1 and CDR2: SQVTM, ANQGSEA. This CDR3 spans 13 amino acids.

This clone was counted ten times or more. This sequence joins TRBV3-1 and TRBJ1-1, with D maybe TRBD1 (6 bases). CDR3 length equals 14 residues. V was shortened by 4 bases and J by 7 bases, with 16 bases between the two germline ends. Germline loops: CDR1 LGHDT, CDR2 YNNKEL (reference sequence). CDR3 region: CASSPRQGKGEAFF. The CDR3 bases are TGTGCCAGCAGCCCCCGCCAGGGGAAGGGTGAAGCTTTCTTT.

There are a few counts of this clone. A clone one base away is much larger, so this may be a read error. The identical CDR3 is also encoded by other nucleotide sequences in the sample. The CDR3 loop reads CASSLDSGDLFF. The CDR3 DNA sequence: TGTGCCAGCAGCTTGGACAGCGGGGATCTGTTTTTT. The gene calls are TRBV5-4 and TRBJ2-2; TRBD2 matches 7 bases. This CDR3 spans 12 amino acids. The germline gives CDR1 SGHNT, CDR2 YYREEE (reference sequence).

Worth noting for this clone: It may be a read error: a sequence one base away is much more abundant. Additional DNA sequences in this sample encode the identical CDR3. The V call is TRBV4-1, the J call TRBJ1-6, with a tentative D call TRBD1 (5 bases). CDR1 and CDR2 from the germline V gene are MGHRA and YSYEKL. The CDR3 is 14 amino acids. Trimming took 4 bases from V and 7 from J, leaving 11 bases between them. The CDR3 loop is CASSPRDPNSPLHF. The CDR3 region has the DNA TGCGCCAGCAGCCCACGGGACCCCAATTCACCCCTCCACTTT.

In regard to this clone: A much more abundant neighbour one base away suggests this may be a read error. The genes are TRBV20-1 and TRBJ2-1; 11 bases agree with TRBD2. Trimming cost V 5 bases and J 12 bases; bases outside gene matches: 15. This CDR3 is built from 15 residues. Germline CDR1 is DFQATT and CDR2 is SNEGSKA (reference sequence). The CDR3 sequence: CSALSRLAGGRGQFF. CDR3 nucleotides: TGCAGTGCTCTCTCCCGGCTAGCGGGGGGCCGCGGGCAGTTCTTC.

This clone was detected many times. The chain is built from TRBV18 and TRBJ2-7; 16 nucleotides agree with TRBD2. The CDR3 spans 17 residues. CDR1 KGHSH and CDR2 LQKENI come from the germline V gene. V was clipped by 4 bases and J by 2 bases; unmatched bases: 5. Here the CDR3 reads CASSQPGLAGGPYEQYF. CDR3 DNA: TGTGCCAGCTCACAACCGGGACTAGCGGGGGGGCCCTACGAGCAGTACTTC.

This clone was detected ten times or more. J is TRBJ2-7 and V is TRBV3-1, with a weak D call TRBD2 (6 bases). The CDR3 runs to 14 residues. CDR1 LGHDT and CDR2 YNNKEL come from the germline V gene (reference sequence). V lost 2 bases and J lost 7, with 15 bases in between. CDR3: CASSQMGGRGEQYF. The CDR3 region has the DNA TGTGCCAGCAGCCAAATGGGGGGACGAGGAGAGCAGTACTTC.

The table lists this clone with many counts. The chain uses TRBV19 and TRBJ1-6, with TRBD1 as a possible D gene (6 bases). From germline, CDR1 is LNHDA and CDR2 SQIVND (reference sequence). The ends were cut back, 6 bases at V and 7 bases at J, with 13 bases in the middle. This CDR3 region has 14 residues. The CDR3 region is CASRIDRRNSPLHF. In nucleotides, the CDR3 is TGTGCCAGTAGGATTGACAGGAGGAATTCACCCCTCCACTTT.